This record covers a single T cell receptor beta chain. This entry belongs to a study of T cell changes during pregnancy in multiple sclerosis. After removal of 5 bases from V and 4 bases from J, the junction contained 12 bases not matched to a gene. The CDR3 is made up of 16 amino acids. Germline CDR1 SGHRS, CDR2 YFSETQ. The method was immunoSEQ multiplex PCR; TCRdb's version includes in-frame clones alone and lacks a portion of them. The repertoire consists of 40,000 to 60,000 clones, with 94% occurring once and the leading ten covering less than 5.5%. V gene TRBV5-1 combines with J gene TRBJ2-3, with 8 bases lining up with TRBD1. The TCR sequence derives from a female donor with multiple sclerosis, enrolled in a pregnancy study. The sequencing used CD8+ T cells from peripheral blood mononuclear cells, collected before pregnancy. The CDR3 DNA reads as TGCGCCAGCAGGCCGGCCCGGACAGGGACCGCAGATACGCAGTATTTT. Translating gives CASRPARTGTADTQYF.